The 20 T cell receptor beta chains in this list originate from one sample, sequenced in a study of memory CD4+ T cells and cytomegalovirus serostatus. Single viable CD3+CD4+CD8-CD45RO+ cells were sorted as the memory CD4+ T cells. Here immunoSEQ multiplex PCR was the method, and the copy in TCRdb shows in-frame clones only, minus some. Here the sample spans approximately 51,000 clones, around 70% being singletons. The material sequenced was memory CD4+ T cells from blood. Receptor source: an adult in good health and CMV-seropositive.

The chain links TRBV4-1 to TRBJ1-5, with D tentatively TRBD1 (5 bases). The germline V gene has CDR1 MGHRA and CDR2 YSYEKL. V lost 2 bases and J lost 1, with 12 bases in between. This CDR3 spans 16 amino acids. CDR3 coding DNA: TGCGCCAGCAGCCAACAGGTTTGGGGGAGCAATCAGCCCCAGCATTTT. Protein sequence: CASSQQVWGSNQPQHF.

This sequence joins TRBV7-2 and TRBJ2-7; TRBD1 or TRBD2 may be the D gene (5 bases each). Trimming removed 2 bases at V and 4 bases at J, with 12 bases between. Germline loops: CDR1 SGHTA, CDR2 FQGNSA. This CDR3 is built from 14 residues. CDR3 residues: CASSLPGTLYEQYF. The DNA of the CDR3 is TGTGCCAGCAGCTTACCCGGGACGCTTTACGAGCAGTACTTC.

In its sample, this clone was seen a few times. This sequence joins TRBV6-6 and TRBJ1-3; a possible D gene is TRBD1 (5 bases). Trimming stripped 9 bases from V and 7 bases from J, with 13 bases between. CDR1 is MNHNY and CDR2 is SVGAGI in the germline V gene (reference sequence). The CDR3 covers 12 residues. For the CDR3, the DNA is TGTGCCAGTGGGACGTCGCCGAACACCATATATTTT. Its protein product is CASGTSPNTIYF.

The genes are TRBV10-3 and TRBJ1-5; 10 positions agree with TRBD1. V shed 1 base, J shed 5 bases, and the junction held 2 bases outside the gene matches. The CDR3 loop spans 15 amino acids. Germline V gene lookup returns CDR1 ENHRY and CDR2 SYGVKD. The CDR3, as DNA: TGTGCCATCAGTGAGTACGGGACAGGGGATCAGCCCCAGCATTTT. It specifies CAISEYGTGDQPQHF.

V usage is TRBV11-3 and J usage is TRBJ2-2; no reliable D call. Germline V CDR1 and CDR2: SGHNT, YENEEA. V was pared by 3 bases and J by 5 bases, with 4 bases between. This CDR3 has 12 amino acids. CDR3 residues: CASSLGTGELFF. The CDR3 nucleotides read TGTGCCAGCAGCTTGGGGACCGGGGAGCTGTTTTTT.

This chain links TRBV6-6 with TRBJ2-1, with 12 bases that match TRBD2. This CDR3 has 14 residues. J was trimmed by 7 bases and V by 10 bases; bases with no gene match: 8. Germline values: CDR1 MNHNY, CDR2 SVGAGI (reference sequence). CDR3 sequence reads: CATLAGGLSNEQFF. CDR3 in DNA: TGTGCCACCCTAGCGGGGGGGCTGTCAAATGAGCAGTTCTTC.

The gene calls are TRBV5-6 and TRBJ2-1; 10 bases map to TRBD2. The V and J ends lost 1 base and 7 bases, in that order; junction bases with no gene match: 8. Germline assignment: CDR1 SGHDT and CDR2 YYEEEE. The CDR3 runs 16 residues. CDR3 bases: TGTGCCAGCAGCTTGTTCGAGCGGGGGGGCGAAAATGAGCAGTTCTTC. This sequence encodes CASSLFERGGENEQFF.

This chain links TRBV5-4 with TRBJ2-3; a possible D gene is TRBD1 (6 bases). V was clipped by 6 bases and J by 3 bases, with 17 bases between them. The CDR3 is 15 residues long. From germline, CDR1 is SGHNT and CDR2 YYREEE (reference sequence). CDR3 DNA sequence: TGTGCCAGCACCAACACAGGGAGAAGGACAGATACGCAGTATTTT. This codes for CASTNTGRRTDTQYF. Using reference TRBV5-4 and TRBJ2-3 for the parts outside the CDR3, the full variable domain is ETGVTQSPTHLIKTRGQQVTLRCSSQSGHNTVSWYQQALGQGPQFIFQYYREEENGRGNFPPRFSGLQFPNYSSELNVNALELDDSALYLCASTNTGRRTDTQYFGPGTRLTVL.

The chain recombines TRBV27 with TRBJ2-5; 9 positions match TRBD1. J was trimmed by 3 bases and V by 7 bases; bases with no gene match: 3. Germline values: CDR1 MNHEY, CDR2 SMNVEV (reference sequence). The length of the CDR3 is 13 residues. DNA for the CDR3: TGTGCCAGCAACAGGGGGCGGGAAGAGACCCAGTACTTC. Its protein is CASNRGREETQYF.

V usage is TRBV19 and J usage is TRBJ2-2, with TRBD1 identical over 8 bases. Germline lookup yields CDR1 LNHDA and CDR2 SQIVND (reference sequence). The CDR3 totals 16 residues. J lost 4 bases, V lost 3 bases, and 7 bases had no gene match. This CDR3 reads CASSILTGTGTGELFF. The CDR3 DNA sequence: TGTGCCAGTAGTATCTTAACCGGGACAGGCACCGGGGAGCTGTTTTTT.

This chain connects TRBV18 to TRBJ1-4; D perhaps matches TRBD1 (5 bases). Germline V CDR1 and CDR2: KGHSH, LQKENI. V lost 3 bases and J 8 bases, leaving 10 bases between the germline ends. The CDR3 loop spans 13 amino acids. For the CDR3, the DNA is TGTGCCAGCTCACCGTCAGGGAGCGAAAAACTGTTTTTT. Its protein product is CASSPSGSEKLFF.

V usage is TRBV6-6 and J usage is TRBJ1-2; tentatively, D is TRBD1 (6 bases). Germline-derived CDR1 and CDR2 are MNHNY and SVGAGI (reference sequence). Trimming removed 6 bases from V and 6 bases from J, with 14 bases in between. This CDR3 has 13 amino acids. This chain's CDR3 is CASRLPQGHGYTF. The CDR3 DNA reads TGTGCCAGCAGACTACCACAGGGACATGGCTACACCTTC.

The chain combines TRBV7-2 with TRBJ1-6; 10 bases map to TRBD1. Unmatched junction bases numbered 8, after V lost 1 base and J lost 8 bases. The germline CDR1 and CDR2 sequences are SGHTA and FQGNSA. The CDR3 has 17 amino acids. The CDR3 protein is CASSLDPGGTGDSPLHF. Here the CDR3 DNA reads TGTGCCAGCAGCTTAGACCCCGGCGGGACAGGGGATTCACCCCTCCACTTT.

The gene calls are TRBV10-3 and TRBJ2-5; tentatively, D is TRBD2 (6 bases). The CDR3 covers 14 residues. Trimming pared 4 bases from V and 3 bases from J, leaving 12 bases between. Germline V lookup: CDR1 ENHRY, CDR2 SYGVKD. This CDR3 reads CAISVGGAKETQYF. The CDR3 DNA reads as TGTGCCATCAGTGTTGGCGGGGCGAAAGAGACCCAGTACTTC.

The chain joins TRBV6-1 to TRBJ2-5; D is undetermined. The CDR3 is made up of 13 amino acids. Germline CDR1 MNHNS, CDR2 SASEGT. V dropped 1 base and J dropped 0 bases, with 3 bases sitting between them. The CDR3 here is CASSEGYQETQYF. The CDR3 coding sequence is TGTGCCAGCAGTGAAGGGTACCAAGAGACCCAGTACTTC.

The CDR3 coding sequence is TGTGCCAGCAGCTTAGAAGCACAGAGGGGGACCTACGAGCAGTACTTC. Its translation is CASSLEAQRGTYEQYF. The chain employs TRBV5-4 and TRBJ2-7; perhaps TRBD1 as D (6 bases). There are 16 residues in the CDR3. Looked up from germline, CDR1 is SGHNT and CDR2 is YYREEE (reference sequence). The V and J ends lost 2 bases and 2 bases respectively, with 17 bases between them.

The rearrangement links TRBV6-5 to TRBJ2-1; D is perhaps TRBD2 (7 bases). From germline, CDR1 is MNHEY and CDR2 SVGAGI. This CDR3 comprises 13 residues. V was trimmed by 7 bases and J by 4 bases, leaving 11 bases between them. The CDR3 sequence is CASKGGGYNEQFF. In nucleotides, the CDR3 is TGTGCCAGCAAGGGGGGGGGTTACAATGAGCAGTTCTTC.

In its sample, this clone is medium-sized (0.01 to 0.1%). The chain has TRBV2 and TRBJ1-1; no reliable D call. The CDR3 runs 11 residues. Trimming stripped 4 bases from V and 3 bases from J, with 3 bases between. CDR1 is SNHLY and CDR2 is FYNNEI in the germline V gene. The CDR3 DNA reads as TGTGCCAGCAGTGCGTACACTGAAGCTTTCTTT. This sequence encodes CASSAYTEAFF.

The chain employs TRBV6-6 and TRBJ1-4; no reliable D call. This CDR3 comprises 14 residues. V was pared by 6 bases and J by 6 bases, with 14 bases between. CDR1 MNHNY and CDR2 SVGAGI come from the germline V gene (reference sequence). The CDR3 coding sequence is TGTGCCAGCAGGGACCGCCTTGGAGATGAAAAACTGTTTTTT. It specifies CASRDRLGDEKLFF.

This chain joins TRBV29-1 and TRBJ2-6, with D perhaps given as TRBD1 or TRBD2 (5 bases each). Trimming left V 6 bases short and J 0 bases short, with 15 bases between. Germline values: CDR1 SQVTM, CDR2 ANQGSEA. The CDR3 contains 16 residues. CDR3 protein: CSVARDVDSGANVLTF. CDR3 nucleotide sequence: TGCAGCGTGGCACGGGACGTAGACTCTGGGGCCAACGTCCTGACTTTC.